The 27 T cell receptor beta chains given below trace back to one sample, sequenced in a study of prognosis after radiotherapy for stage I lung cancer (dated by TCRdb to about 2021). The data were produced on an Illumina HiSeq 3000. Two rounds of multiplex PCR on genomic DNA were used to amplify the TCR beta CDR3 region. The first PCR round used primers specific to each TRBV and TRBJ gene, and the primer sequences were filed in Chinese patent CN105087789A. TCRdb applied fastp at Q25 and MiXCR to the public reads, then kept only in-frame beta chains. Each entry merges the rows of one CDR3 protein and shows their most common DNA and genes. Here the sample has some 60,000 distinct CDR3 sequences; more than 20% occur a single time. The ten largest make up more than 6.5% of the sample. This sample comprised PBMCs, obtained before or after stereotactic body radiation therapy (not recorded which). The receptor source for this set is a donor aged 50 or older with non-small cell lung cancer.

This clonotype was seen many times. The rearrangement joins TRBV6-1 to TRBJ1-4, with D unclear. The CDR3 runs to 13 residues. Trimming removed 6 bases from V and 2 bases from J, with 7 bases in between. Germline lookup yields CDR1 MNHNS and CDR2 SASEGT. For the CDR3, the DNA is TGTGCCAGCAGGGGAAGGACTAATGAAAAACTGTTTTTT. Its translation: CASRGRTNEKLFF.

A remark on this clonotype: This is likely an artifact of a read error, given a far larger clone one base away. The V call is TRBV6-5, the J call TRBJ1-6; 7 nucleotides align to TRBD1. Germline V gene lookup returns CDR1 MNHEY and CDR2 SVGAGI. CDR3 length equals 12 residues. This CDR3 reads CASSQGVSPLNF. CDR3 DNA: TGTGCCAGCAGCCAGGGGGTGTCACCCCTCAACTTT.

This clonotype was counted ten times or more. V and J are TRBV5-1 and TRBJ2-2; 8 bases agree with TRBD2. Germline CDR1 SGHRS, CDR2 YFSETQ. The V segment lost 2 bases and the J segment 0 bases; nucleotides outside the gene matches: 3. CDR3 length: 16 residues. The CDR3: CASSLPGLANTGELFF. CDR3 nucleotides: TGCGCCAGCAGCTTACCGGGACTAGCGAACACCGGGGAGCTGTTTTTT.

This clonotype was seen repeatedly, ten times or more. The rearrangement joins TRBV15 to TRBJ2-5; D is unresolved. The CDR3 sequence is 13 residues long. Per germline, CDR1 LNHNV and CDR2 YYDKDF (reference sequence). Trimming removed 3 bases at V and 0 bases at J, with 5 bases between. The CDR3 region is CATSRGNQETQYF. Written as DNA, the CDR3 is TGTGCCACCAGCAGGGGAAACCAAGAGACCCAGTACTTC.

This clonotype occurred many times. The chain couples TRBV4-3 to TRBJ1-2, with unresolved D. The V and J ends lost 1 base and 6 bases respectively, with 9 bases between them. This CDR3 region has 13 residues. The germline gives CDR1 LGHNA, CDR2 YSLEER. The CDR3 here is CASSQVLRDGYTF. CDR3 in DNA: TGCGCCAGCAGCCAAGTCTTAAGAGATGGCTACACCTTC.

This clonotype has at least ten counts. The chain links TRBV6-1 to TRBJ2-6; D not resolved. Deletions cut 3 bases from V and 0 bases from J, with 3 bases between. This CDR3 comprises 14 residues. Per the germline V gene, CDR1 is MNHNS and CDR2 is SASEGT. The CDR3 loop is CASSDPSGANVLTF. The CDR3 bases are TGTGCCAGCAGTGACCCCTCTGGGGCCAACGTCCTGACTTTC.

At least ten counts were recorded for this clonotype. This sequence joins TRBV28 and TRBJ2-7; maybe TRBD2 (6 bases). This CDR3 region has 15 residues. Germline CDR1 is MDHEN and CDR2 is SYDVKM. V shed 5 bases and J shed 3 bases, with 17 bases lying between them. This CDR3 is CASSQRHWGLYEQYF. In DNA, the CDR3 is TGTGCCAGCAGTCAGAGACACTGGGGACTCTACGAGCAGTACTTC.

As regards this clonotype: A far larger clone is one base from this, pointing to a likely read error. The chain joins TRBV6-4 to TRBJ1-2; 9 bases match TRBD1. V gave up 5 bases and J gave up 4 bases; unmatched junction bases: 8. From germline, CDR1 is MRHNA and CDR2 SNTAGT. This CDR3 spans 15 amino acids. The CDR3 reads CASSFTGGSGYGYTF. The CDR3 DNA is TGTGCCAGCAGTTTTACAGGGGGCTCTGGCTATGGCTACACCTTC.

The V call is TRBV7-8, the J call TRBJ2-7; D might be TRBD2 (6 bases). CDR1 is SGHVS and CDR2 is FQNEAQ in the germline V gene. This CDR3 is built from 16 residues. V shed 6 bases and J shed 1 base, with 19 bases lying between them. The DNA of the CDR3 is TGTGCCAGCAGATCCCACTTGGACGGGAGATCCTACGAGCAGTACTTC. Translation gives CASRSHLDGRSYEQYF.

This clonotype was seen many times. The V and J genes are TRBV4-1 and TRBJ2-2, with TRBD2 matching 14 bases. Germline V lookup: CDR1 MGHRA, CDR2 YSYEKL. The CDR3 sequence is 18 residues long. With 1 base clipped from V and 4 bases from J, the junction kept 5 bases outside the gene matches. The CDR3 protein is CASSQGLAGGPGTGELFF. The CDR3 coding sequence is TGCGCCAGCAGCCAAGGACTAGCGGGGGGGCCCGGCACCGGGGAGCTGTTTTTT.

This clonotype was seen many times. Given a much more abundant clone one base away, this may be a read error. The genes are TRBV5-1 and TRBJ2-5, with 8 bases matching TRBD1. V trimming: 7 bases; J trimming: 3 bases; junction bases outside the gene matches: 5. The germline gives CDR1 SGHRS, CDR2 YFSETQ. The CDR3 covers 13 residues. CDR3 in amino acids: CASGWGQEETQYF. The DNA for the CDR3 is TGCGCCAGCGGCTGGGGACAGGAAGAGACCCAGTACTTC.

This clonotype was recorded at least ten times. The chain is built from TRBV6-2 or TRBV6-3 and TRBJ1-5; TRBD1 matches at 8 bases. The CDR3 loop spans 14 amino acids. Germline trimming cut 6 bases from V and 7 bases from J; bases unmatched to any gene: 8. CDR1 is MNHEY, CDR2 SVGEGT, per germline. The CDR3 spells CASSGGQGAQPQHF. The CDR3 region has the DNA TGTGCCAGCAGCGGGGGCCAGGGGGCACAGCCCCAGCATTTT.

The table lists this clonotype with many counts. CDR3 nucleotide sequence: TGTGCCATCAGCGACCTGGGGACTGAAGCTTTCTTT. It codes for CAISDLGTEAFF. The chain links TRBV10-3 to TRBJ1-1; no clear D. V lost 6 bases and J lost 5, with 10 bases in between. This CDR3 is 12 amino acids long. Looked up from germline, CDR1 is ENHRY and CDR2 is SYGVKD.

This rearrangement joins TRBV7-2 to TRBJ2-2, with D perhaps matching TRBD2 (7 bases). The germline V gene encodes CDR1 SGHTA and CDR2 FQGNSA. V was clipped by 5 bases and J by 7 bases, with 20 bases between them. This CDR3 region has 16 residues. CDR3 protein: CASSIPYLGGDGELFF. As DNA, the CDR3 is TGTGCCAGCAGCATCCCGTACCTAGGGGGGGACGGGGAGCTGTTTTTT.

This clonotype was seen once. A single base separates this from a much larger clone, so it may be a read error. V gene TRBV28 combines with J gene TRBJ1-1; the D is unclear. Germline-derived CDR1 and CDR2 are MDHEN and SYDVKM. The length of the CDR3 is 14 residues. The CDR3 nucleotides read TGTGCCACCAGTGATTTGAGAGCGACCGGAGGGGCTTTCTTT. It is translated as CATSDLRATGGAFF.

This clonotype was observed at least ten times. V gene TRBV20-1 combines with J gene TRBJ1-4, with D unresolved. The CDR3 extends over 11 amino acids. Trimming cost V 0 bases and J 10 bases, with 6 bases left between them. Looked up from germline, CDR1 is DFQATT and CDR2 is SNEGSKA (reference sequence). DNA for the CDR3: TGCAGTGCTAGAGAACTGCGAAAACTGTTTTTT. Translation: CSARELRKLFF.

This clonotype showed up many times. V and J are TRBV18 and TRBJ1-6; 8 bases align to TRBD1. With V trimmed by 2 bases and J by 7 bases, 7 bases remained unmatched. Germline values: CDR1 KGHSH, CDR2 LQKENI. CDR3 length: 16 residues. The CDR3: CASSPTSQGVNSPLHF. The CDR3 region has the DNA TGTGCCAGCTCACCAACTTCACAGGGGGTAAATTCACCCCTCCACTTT. Looking up the rest from reference TRBV18 and TRBJ1-6 gives the full variable domain: NAGVMQNPRHLVRRRGQEARLRCSPMKGHSHVYWYRQLPEEGLKFMVYLQKENIIDESGMPKERFSAEFPKEGPSILRIQQVVRGDSAAYFCASSPTSQGVNSPLHFGNGTRLTVT.

This clonotype showed up many times. For the CDR3, the DNA is TGTGCCAGCAGTAACCAGGTTCTCAATCAGCCCCAGCATTTT. Its translation: CASSNQVLNQPQHF. This chain connects TRBV6-1 to TRBJ1-5, with D uncertain. The CDR3 is 14 residues long. Germline assignment: CDR1 MNHNS and CDR2 SASEGT. Deletions cut 5 bases from V and 3 bases from J, with 11 bases between.

Regarding this clonotype: Just one base apart from a much larger clone, this may be a read error. It is likely a read error, because the conserved phenylalanine at the end of the CDR3 is missing. The V gene is TRBV29-1, the J gene TRBJ2-4, with a tentative D call TRBD1 (5 bases). Germline CDR1 and CDR2: SQVTM and ANQGSEA. The CDR3 covers 11 residues. Deletions cut 3 bases from V and 12 bases from J, with 12 bases between. The CDR3 is CSVEGPRAQYS. The DNA of the CDR3 is TGCAGCGTTGAGGGGCCCAGGGCTCAGTACTCC.

This clonotype was seen ten or more times. The rearrangement uses TRBV6-1 and TRBJ1-2; D remains unclear. Trimming took off 6 bases at V and 5 bases at J, with 10 bases between the two ends. Germline CDR1 and CDR2: MNHNS and SASEGT. The CDR3 covers 12 residues. The CDR3 DNA sequence: TGTGCCAGCAGAGACAAATTATATGGCTACACCTTC. It codes for CASRDKLYGYTF.

On this clonotype: Given a far larger clone just one base away, this is likely a sequencing read error. This chain uses TRBV6-1 with TRBJ2-7, with D possibly being TRBD2 (5 bases). The CDR3 totals 13 residues. Germline V gene data show CDR1 as MNHNS and CDR2 as SASEGT. Trimming shortened V by 5 bases and J by 6 bases, and 14 bases separated the two germline ends. The CDR3 region has the DNA TGTGCCAGCAGTTACGCCGGGGTCCGCGAGCAGTACTTC. Its translation: CASSYAGVREQYF.

This clonotype was counted ten times or more. The V gene is TRBV11-1, the J gene TRBJ2-1, with 10 positions matching TRBD2. Germline lookup yields CDR1 SGHAT and CDR2 FQDESV (reference sequence). Germline trimming cut 1 base from V and 4 bases from J; bases unmatched to any gene: 1. The CDR3 length is 15 residues. CDR3 sequence (DNA): TGTGCCAGCAGCTTAGGGACTAGCGGTTACAATGAGCAGTTCTTC. Protein product: CASSLGTSGYNEQFF.

As concerns this clonotype: This may come from a read error, since a much larger clone is one base off. The V and J genes are TRBV6-8 and TRBJ1-4; D possibly corresponds to TRBD1 (6 bases). CDR1 and CDR2 (germline): MNHGY, SAAAGT. This CDR3 has 15 amino acids. The CDR3 region has the DNA TGTGCCAGTTCATCCGGGGGGGCGGTTAATGAAAAACCGTTTTTT. It encodes CASSSGGAVNEKPFF.

This clonotype was recorded at least ten times. This chain uses TRBV11-1 with TRBJ2-1, with D perhaps matching TRBD2 (7 bases). Looked up from germline, CDR1 is SGHAT and CDR2 is FQDESV (reference sequence). V was trimmed by 5 bases and J by 5 bases, leaving 19 bases between them. This CDR3 region has 16 residues. The CDR3 loop is CASSPEIRGAHNEQFF. DNA of the CDR3: TGTGCCAGCAGCCCGGAGATACGGGGGGCGCACAATGAGCAGTTCTTC.

This clonotype was observed many times. At one boundary the junction diverges from the germline segment, which might be a read error. V usage is TRBV20-1 and J usage is TRBJ2-2, with TRBD1 matching over 8 bases. Looked up from germline, CDR1 is DFQATT and CDR2 is SNEGSKA (reference sequence). The CDR3 length is 14 residues. DNA of the CDR3: TGCAGTGCTAGAGCGACAGGGGAAAACGGGGAGCTGTCTTTT. Protein sequence: CSARATGENGELSF.

The V gene is TRBV15, the J gene TRBJ2-7; D remains ambiguous. The length of the CDR3 is 13 residues. V shed 7 bases and J shed 0 bases, with 10 bases lying between them. Germline lookup yields CDR1 LNHNV and CDR2 YYDKDF (reference sequence). Here the CDR3 DNA reads TGTGCCACCATCTCTGGAAACTCCTACGAGCAGTACTTC. Translated, it gives CATISGNSYEQYF.

The genes are TRBV3-1 and TRBJ1-1; D call uncertain. Germline-derived CDR1 and CDR2 are LGHDT and YNNKEL (reference sequence). V was trimmed by 5 bases and J by 1 base, leaving 14 bases between them. This CDR3 has 15 residues. The CDR3 protein is CASSSPGLRNTEAFF. For the CDR3, the DNA is TGTGCCAGCAGCTCTCCGGGCCTTCGGAACACTGAAGCTTTCTTT.